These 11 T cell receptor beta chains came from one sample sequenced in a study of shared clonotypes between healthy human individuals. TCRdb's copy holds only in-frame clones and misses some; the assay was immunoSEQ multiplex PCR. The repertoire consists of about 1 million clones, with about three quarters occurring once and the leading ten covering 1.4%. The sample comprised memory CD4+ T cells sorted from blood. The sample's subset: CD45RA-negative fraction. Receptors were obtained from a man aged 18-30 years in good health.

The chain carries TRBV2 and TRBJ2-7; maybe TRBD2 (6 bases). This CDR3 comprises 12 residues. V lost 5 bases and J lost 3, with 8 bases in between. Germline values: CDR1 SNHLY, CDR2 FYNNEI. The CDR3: CASSPAGYEQYF. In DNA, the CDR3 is TGTGCCAGCAGTCCAGCGGGCTACGAGCAGTACTTC. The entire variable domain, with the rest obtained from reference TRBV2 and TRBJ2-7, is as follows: EPEVTQTPSHQVTQMGQEVILRCVPISNHLYFYWYRQILGQKVEFLVSFYNNEISEKSEIFDDQFSVERPDGSNFTLKIRSTKLEDSAMYFCASSPAGYEQYFGPGTRLTVT.

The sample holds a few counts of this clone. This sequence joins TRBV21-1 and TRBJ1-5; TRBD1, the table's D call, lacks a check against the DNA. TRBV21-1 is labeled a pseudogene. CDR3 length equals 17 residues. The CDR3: CASSRLWGQGLDQPQHF. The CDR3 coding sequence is TGTGCCAGCAGCCGGCTATGGGGCCAGGGGCTCGATCAGCCCCAGCATTTT.

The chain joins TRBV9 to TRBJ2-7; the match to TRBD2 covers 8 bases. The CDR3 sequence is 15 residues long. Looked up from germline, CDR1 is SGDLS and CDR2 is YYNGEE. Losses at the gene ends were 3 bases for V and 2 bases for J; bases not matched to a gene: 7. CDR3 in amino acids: CASSAGPGLAYEQYF. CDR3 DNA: TGTGCCAGCAGCGCAGGACCGGGACTAGCCTACGAGCAGTACTTC.

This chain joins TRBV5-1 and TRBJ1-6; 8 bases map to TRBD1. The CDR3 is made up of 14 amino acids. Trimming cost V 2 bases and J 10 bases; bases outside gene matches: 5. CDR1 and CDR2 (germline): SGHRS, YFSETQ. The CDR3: CASSLMDRASPLHF. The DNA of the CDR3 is TGCGCCAGCAGCTTAATGGACAGGGCCTCACCCCTCCACTTT.

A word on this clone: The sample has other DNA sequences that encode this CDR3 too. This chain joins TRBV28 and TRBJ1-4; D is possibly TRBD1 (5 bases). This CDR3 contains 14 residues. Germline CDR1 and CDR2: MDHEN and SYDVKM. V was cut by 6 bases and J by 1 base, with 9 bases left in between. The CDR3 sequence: CASSRDRTNEKLFF. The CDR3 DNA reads TGTGCCAGCAGCAGAGACAGAACTAATGAAAAACTGTTTTTT.

CDR3 region: CASSDSGGSGGWDTEAFF. The CDR3 DNA follows: TGTGCCAGCAGTGACTCGGGCGGTAGCGGGGGCTGGGACACTGAAGCTTTCTTT. This chain uses TRBV6-4 with TRBJ1-1; tentatively, D is TRBD1 (6 bases). The length of the CDR3 is 18 residues. V lost 0 bases to trimming and J lost 3 bases, with 20 bases between them. Germline CDR1 and CDR2: MRHNA and SNTAGT.

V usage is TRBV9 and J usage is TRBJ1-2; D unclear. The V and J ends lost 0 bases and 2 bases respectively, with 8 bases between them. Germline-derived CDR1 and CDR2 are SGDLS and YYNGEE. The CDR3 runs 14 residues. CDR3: CASSVGAQNYGYTF. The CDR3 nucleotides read TGTGCCAGCAGCGTAGGGGCCCAGAACTATGGCTACACCTTC.

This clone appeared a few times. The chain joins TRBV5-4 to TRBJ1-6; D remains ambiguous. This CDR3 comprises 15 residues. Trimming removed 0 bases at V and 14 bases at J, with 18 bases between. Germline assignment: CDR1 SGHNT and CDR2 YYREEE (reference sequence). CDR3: CASSLASRTGFSLHF. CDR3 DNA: TGTGCCAGCAGCTTGGCCTCGAGGACGGGCTTCTCCCTCCACTTT. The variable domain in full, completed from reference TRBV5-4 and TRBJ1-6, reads ETGVTQSPTHLIKTRGQQVTLRCSSQSGHNTVSWYQQALGQGPQFIFQYYREEENGRGNFPPRFSGLQFPNYSSELNVNALELDDSALYLCASSLASRTGFSLHFGNGTRLTVT.

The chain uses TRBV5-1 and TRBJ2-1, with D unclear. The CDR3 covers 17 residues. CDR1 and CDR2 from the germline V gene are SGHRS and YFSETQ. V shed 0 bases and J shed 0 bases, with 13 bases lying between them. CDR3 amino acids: CASSLGDLMSSYNEQFF. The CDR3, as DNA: TGCGCCAGCAGCTTGGGTGACCTGATGAGCTCCTACAATGAGCAGTTCTTC.

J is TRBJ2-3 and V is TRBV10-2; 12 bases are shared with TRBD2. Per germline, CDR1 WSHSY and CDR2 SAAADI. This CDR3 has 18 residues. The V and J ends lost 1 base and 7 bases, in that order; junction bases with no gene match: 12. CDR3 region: CASSEWPPPSGGANTQYF. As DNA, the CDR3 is TGCGCCAGCAGTGAGTGGCCCCCCCCTAGCGGGGGGGCCAATACGCAGTATTTT.

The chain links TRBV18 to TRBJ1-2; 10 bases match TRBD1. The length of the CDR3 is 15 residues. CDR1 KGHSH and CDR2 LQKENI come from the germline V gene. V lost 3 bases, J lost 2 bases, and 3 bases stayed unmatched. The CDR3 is CASSPGQGENYGYTF. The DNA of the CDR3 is TGTGCCAGCTCACCCGGACAGGGGGAAAACTATGGCTACACCTTC. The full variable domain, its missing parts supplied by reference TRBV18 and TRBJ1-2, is NAGVMQNPRHLVRRRGQEARLRCSPMKGHSHVYWYRQLPEEGLKFMVYLQKENIIDESGMPKERFSAEFPKEGPSILRIQQVVRGDSAAYFCASSPGQGENYGYTFGSGTRLTVV.